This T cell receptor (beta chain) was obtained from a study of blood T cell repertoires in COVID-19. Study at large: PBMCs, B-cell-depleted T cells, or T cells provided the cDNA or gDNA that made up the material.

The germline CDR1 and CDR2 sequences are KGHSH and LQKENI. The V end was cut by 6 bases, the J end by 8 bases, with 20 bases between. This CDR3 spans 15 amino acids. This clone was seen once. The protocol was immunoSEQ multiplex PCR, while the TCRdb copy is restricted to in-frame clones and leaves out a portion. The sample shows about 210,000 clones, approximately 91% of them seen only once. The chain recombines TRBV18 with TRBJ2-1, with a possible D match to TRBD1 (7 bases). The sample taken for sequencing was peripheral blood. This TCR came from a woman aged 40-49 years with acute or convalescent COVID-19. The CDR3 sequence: CASSRQGPGVDEQFF. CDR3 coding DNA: TGTGCCAGCTCTCGACAGGGTCCGGGGGTTGATGAGCAGTTCTTC.